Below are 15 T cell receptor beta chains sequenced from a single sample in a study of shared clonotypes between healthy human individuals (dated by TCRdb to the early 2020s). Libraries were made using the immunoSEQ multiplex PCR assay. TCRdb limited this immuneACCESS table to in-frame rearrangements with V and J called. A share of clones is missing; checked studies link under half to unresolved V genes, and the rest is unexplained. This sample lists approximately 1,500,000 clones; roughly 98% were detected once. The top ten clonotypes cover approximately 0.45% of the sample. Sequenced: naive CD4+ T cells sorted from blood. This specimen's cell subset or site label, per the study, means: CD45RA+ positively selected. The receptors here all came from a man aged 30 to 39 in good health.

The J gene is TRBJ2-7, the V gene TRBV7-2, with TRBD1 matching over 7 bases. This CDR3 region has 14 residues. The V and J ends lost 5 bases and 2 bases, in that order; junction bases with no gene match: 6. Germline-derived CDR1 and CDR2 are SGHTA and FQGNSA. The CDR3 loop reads CASSTGTATYEQYF. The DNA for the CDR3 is TGTGCCAGCAGCACCGGGACAGCGACCTACGAGCAGTACTTC.

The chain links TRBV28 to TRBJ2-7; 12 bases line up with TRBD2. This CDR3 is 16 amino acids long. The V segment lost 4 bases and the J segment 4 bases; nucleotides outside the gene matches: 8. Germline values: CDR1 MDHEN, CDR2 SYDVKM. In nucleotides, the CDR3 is TGTGCCAGCAGTTCACCCTTCGGACTAGCGGGGTACGAGCAGTACTTC. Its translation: CASSSPFGLAGYEQYF.

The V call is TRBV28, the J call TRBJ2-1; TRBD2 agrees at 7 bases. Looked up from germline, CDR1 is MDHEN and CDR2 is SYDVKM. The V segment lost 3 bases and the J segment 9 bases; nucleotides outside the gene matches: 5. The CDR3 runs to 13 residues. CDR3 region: CASSFGGRGEQFF. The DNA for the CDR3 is TGTGCCAGCAGTTTCGGGGGGAGAGGTGAGCAGTTCTTC.

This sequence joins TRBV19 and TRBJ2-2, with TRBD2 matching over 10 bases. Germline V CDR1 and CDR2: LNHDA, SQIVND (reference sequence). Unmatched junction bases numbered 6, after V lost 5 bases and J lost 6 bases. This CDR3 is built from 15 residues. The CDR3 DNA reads TGTGCCAGTAGTGTCTCTAGCGGGAGCTCCGGGGAGCTGTTTTTT. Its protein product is CASSVSSGSSGELFF.

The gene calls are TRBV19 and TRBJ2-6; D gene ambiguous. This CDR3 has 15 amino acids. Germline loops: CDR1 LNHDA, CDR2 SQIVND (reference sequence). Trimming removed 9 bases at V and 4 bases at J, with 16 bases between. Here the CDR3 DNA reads TGTGCCAGCACCAACCTCCCCCCGGGGGCCAACGTCCTGACTTTC. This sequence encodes CASTNLPPGANVLTF.

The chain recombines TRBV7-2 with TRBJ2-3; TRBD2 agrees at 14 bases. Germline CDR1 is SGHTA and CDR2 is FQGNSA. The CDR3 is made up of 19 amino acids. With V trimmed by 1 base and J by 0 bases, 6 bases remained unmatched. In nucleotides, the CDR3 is TGTGCCAGCAGCTTAGAGGGACTAGCGGGAGTGGGGAGCACAGATACGCAGTATTTT. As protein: CASSLEGLAGVGSTDTQYF.

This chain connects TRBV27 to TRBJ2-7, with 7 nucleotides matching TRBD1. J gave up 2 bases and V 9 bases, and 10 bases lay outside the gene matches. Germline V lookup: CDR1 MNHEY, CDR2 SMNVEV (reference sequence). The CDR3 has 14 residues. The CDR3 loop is CASSKQGLAYEQYF. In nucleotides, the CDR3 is TGTGCCAGTTCTAAACAGGGGCTCGCCTACGAGCAGTACTTC.

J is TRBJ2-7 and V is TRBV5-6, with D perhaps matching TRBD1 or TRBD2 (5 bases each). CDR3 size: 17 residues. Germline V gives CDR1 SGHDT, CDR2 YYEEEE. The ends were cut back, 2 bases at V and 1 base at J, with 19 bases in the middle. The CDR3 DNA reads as TGTGCCAGCAGCTTAGAAGTGCGAGGGGCAGGATCCTACGAGCAGTACTTC. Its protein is CASSLEVRGAGSYEQYF.

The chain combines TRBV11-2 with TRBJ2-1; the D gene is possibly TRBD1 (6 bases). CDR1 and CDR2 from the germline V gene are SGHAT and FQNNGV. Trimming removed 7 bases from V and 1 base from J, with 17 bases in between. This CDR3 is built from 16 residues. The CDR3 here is CASTPVGGKSYNEQFF. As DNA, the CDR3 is TGTGCCAGCACCCCTGTAGGGGGTAAGTCCTACAATGAGCAGTTCTTC.

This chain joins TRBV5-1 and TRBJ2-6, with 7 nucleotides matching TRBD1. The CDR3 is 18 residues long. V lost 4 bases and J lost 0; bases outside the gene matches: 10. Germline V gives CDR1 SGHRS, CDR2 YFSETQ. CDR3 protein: CASSPMGQSSSGANVLTF. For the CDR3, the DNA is TGCGCCAGCAGCCCGATGGGACAGTCCAGCTCTGGGGCCAACGTCCTGACTTTC.

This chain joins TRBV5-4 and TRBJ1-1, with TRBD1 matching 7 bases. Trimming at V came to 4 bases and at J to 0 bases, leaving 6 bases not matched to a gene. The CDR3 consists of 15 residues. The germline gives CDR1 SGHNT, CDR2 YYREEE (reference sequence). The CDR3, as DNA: TGTGCCAGCAGCGGAGGGGGCGGTGTGAACACTGAAGCTTTCTTT. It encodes CASSGGGGVNTEAFF. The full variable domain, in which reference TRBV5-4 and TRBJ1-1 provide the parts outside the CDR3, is ETGVTQSPTHLIKTRGQQVTLRCSSQSGHNTVSWYQQALGQGPQFIFQYYREEENGRGNFPPRFSGLQFPNYSSELNVNALELDDSALYLCASSGGGGVNTEAFFGQGTRLTVV.

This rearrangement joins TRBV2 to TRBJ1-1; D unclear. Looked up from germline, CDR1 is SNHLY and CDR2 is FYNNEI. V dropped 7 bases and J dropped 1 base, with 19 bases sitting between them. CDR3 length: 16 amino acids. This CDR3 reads CASNDPDFGTNTEAFF. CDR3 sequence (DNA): TGTGCCAGCAACGACCCAGACTTCGGTACGAACACTGAAGCTTTCTTT. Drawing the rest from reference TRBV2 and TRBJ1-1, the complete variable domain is EPEVTQTPSHQVTQMGQEVILRCVPISNHLYFYWYRQILGQKVEFLVSFYNNEISEKSEIFDDQFSVERPDGSNFTLKIRSTKLEDSAMYFCASNDPDFGTNTEAFFGQGTRLTVV.

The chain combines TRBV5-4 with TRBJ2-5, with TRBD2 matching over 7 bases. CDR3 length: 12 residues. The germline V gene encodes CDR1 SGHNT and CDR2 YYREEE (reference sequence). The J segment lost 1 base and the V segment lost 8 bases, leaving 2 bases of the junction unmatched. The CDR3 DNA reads TGTGCCAGTAGCGGGCCCCAAGAGACCCAGTACTTC. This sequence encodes CASSGPQETQYF.

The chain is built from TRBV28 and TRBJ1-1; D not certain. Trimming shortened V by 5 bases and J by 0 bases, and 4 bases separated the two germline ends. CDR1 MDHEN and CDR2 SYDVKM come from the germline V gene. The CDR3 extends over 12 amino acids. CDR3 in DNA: TGTGCCAGCAGTGTCCTGAACACTGAAGCTTTCTTT. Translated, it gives CASSVLNTEAFF.

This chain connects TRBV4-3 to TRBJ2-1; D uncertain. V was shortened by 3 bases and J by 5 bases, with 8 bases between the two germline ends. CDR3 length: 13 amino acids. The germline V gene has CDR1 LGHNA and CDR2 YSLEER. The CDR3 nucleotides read TGCGCCAGCAGCCATGACCGTAACAATGAGCAGTTCTTC. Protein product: CASSHDRNNEQFF.